This T cell receptor (beta chain) derives from a study of vaccination and CD4 T cells after COVID-19. The CDR3 runs to 16 residues. After removal of 0 bases from V and 5 bases from J, the junction contained 6 bases not matched to a gene. Germline values: CDR1 KGHDR, CDR2 SFDVKD. Sample time point: late sampling 161 to 241 days after vaccination in a few convalescent patients. Via MiXCR, TCRdb re-called the PCR reads, giving one row per CDR3 protein. Among about 36,000 distinct CDR3 sequences listed, about 35% were seen once. The sequencing used CD4+ T cells from blood, collected about 7 months after SARS-CoV-2 vaccination. V is TRBV24-1 and J is TRBJ2-1; 7 nucleotides match TRBD2. The origin of this receptor is a human donor who had recovered from COVID-19. CDR3 loop: CATSDLNLAVNNEQFF. The DNA of the CDR3 is TGTGCCACCAGTGATTTGAACCTAGCGGTGAACAATGAGCAGTTCTTC.